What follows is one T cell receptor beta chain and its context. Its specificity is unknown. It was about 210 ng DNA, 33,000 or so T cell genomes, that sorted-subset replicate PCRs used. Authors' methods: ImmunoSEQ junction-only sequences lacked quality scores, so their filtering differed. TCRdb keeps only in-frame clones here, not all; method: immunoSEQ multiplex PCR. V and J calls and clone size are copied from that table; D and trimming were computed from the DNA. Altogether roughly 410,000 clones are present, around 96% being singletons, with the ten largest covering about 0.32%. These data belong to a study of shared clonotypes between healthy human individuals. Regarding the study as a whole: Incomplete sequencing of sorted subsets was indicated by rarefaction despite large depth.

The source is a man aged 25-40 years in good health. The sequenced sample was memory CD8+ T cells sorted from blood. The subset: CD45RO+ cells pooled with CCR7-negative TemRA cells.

CDR3 amino acids: CASSLAGSKGETQYF. DNA for the CDR3: TGCGCCAGCAGCTTGGCCGGGAGTAAGGGGGAGACCCAGTACTTC. The chain has TRBV5-1 and TRBJ2-5; perhaps TRBD2 as D (6 bases). Germline loops: CDR1 SGHRS, CDR2 YFSETQ. The CDR3 extends over 15 amino acids. Trimming left V 0 bases short and J 5 bases short, with 14 bases between.